A single sample gave rise to the 16 T cell receptor beta chains below, sequenced in a study of OX40 agonist ivuxolimab in advanced cancers. Assay: immunoSEQ multiplex PCR; the TCRdb copy retains only in-frame clones and omits some. The sample consists of about 3,500 clones, around 67% of them appearing once. Material: CD4+ or CD8+ T cells sorted from blood, obtained in a trial of the OX40 agonist ivuxolimab. The origin of the receptors is an adult with an advanced solid tumor such as melanoma, head and neck, liver or kidney cancer.

By sample share, this clone is medium-sized. V and J are TRBV5-6 and TRBJ2-7; D is ambiguous. The V gene lost 3 bases and the J gene lost 3 bases, with 13 bases spanning the gap. Per the germline V gene, CDR1 is SGHDT and CDR2 is YYEEEE. The CDR3 extends over 14 amino acids. Written as DNA, the CDR3 is TGTGCCAGCAGCTGGAATCACAAATACTACGAGCAGTACTTC. It specifies CASSWNHKYYEQYF.

The CDR3 here is CASSGRKKDQPQHF. The CDR3 DNA reads as TGTGCCAGCAGTGGACGTAAAAAGGATCAGCCCCAGCATTTT. The chain is built from TRBV6-1 and TRBJ1-5; D is unclear. V lost 4 bases and J lost 5, with 12 bases in between. The CDR3 runs to 14 residues. Germline values: CDR1 MNHNS, CDR2 SASEGT.

The chain has TRBV30 and TRBJ1-1; TRBD1 might be the D (6 bases). Germline-derived CDR1 and CDR2 are GTSNPN and SVGIG (reference sequence). V lost 0 bases and J lost 6, with 11 bases in between. The CDR3 extends over 13 amino acids. CDR3 region: CAWSVGRGAEAFF. CDR3 in DNA: TGTGCCTGGAGTGTAGGTAGGGGGGCTGAAGCTTTCTTT.

Written as DNA, the CDR3 is TGTGCCAGCTTCACCGGGTATAAAGGGGAGACCCAGTACTTC. Its translation: CASFTGYKGETQYF. The chain employs TRBV18 and TRBJ2-5; the D is unclear. Trimming pared 7 bases from V and 5 bases from J, leaving 17 bases between. There are 14 residues in the CDR3. The V gene's germline CDR1 is KGHSH and CDR2 LQKENI.

A word on this clone: A read error likely explains this, since a far larger clone differs by one base. Other DNA sequences in the same sample also yield this CDR3. The chain joins TRBV5-4 to TRBJ2-7, with TRBD1 as a possible D gene (6 bases). The CDR3 consists of 14 residues. Trimming left V 3 bases short and J 6 bases short, with 16 bases between. Germline CDR1 SGHNT, CDR2 YYREEE (reference sequence). The CDR3: CASSYPGTSTEQYF. For the CDR3, the DNA is TGTGCCAGCAGCTATCCAGGGACATCAACCGAGCAGTACTTC.

This clone was recorded once. The J gene is TRBJ2-1, the V gene TRBV9; 14 nucleotides agree with TRBD2. The CDR3 is made up of 15 amino acids. Germline lookup yields CDR1 SGDLS and CDR2 YYNGEE. The trim removed 4 bases at V and 8 bases at J, leaving 5 bases unmatched. CDR3 sequence: CASSKTSGGVDEQFF. CDR3 nucleotide sequence: TGTGCCAGCAGCAAGACTAGCGGGGGGGTCGATGAGCAGTTCTTC.

The rearrangement joins TRBV28 to TRBJ1-2, with D possibly TRBD1 on 5 matching bases. Trimming removed 6 bases from V and 6 bases from J, with 23 bases in between. From germline, CDR1 is MDHEN and CDR2 SYDVKM. The CDR3 loop spans 16 amino acids. CDR3 nucleotides: TGTGCCAGCAGGACGTCCGGGACCCCCGTGGTGGATGGCTACACCTTC. Its protein is CASRTSGTPVVDGYTF.

The sample holds many counts of this clone. The V and J genes are TRBV2 and TRBJ1-4, with 10 nucleotides matching TRBD1. Germline V gene sequence: CDR1 SNHLY, CDR2 FYNNEI. The V and J ends lost 7 bases and 14 bases, in that order; junction bases with no gene match: 13. This CDR3 region has 14 residues. CDR3 in amino acids: CASTQGLDRGRLFF. The CDR3 DNA reads as TGTGCCAGCACCCAAGGCCTTGACAGGGGGCGCCTGTTTTTT.

The chain carries TRBV30 and TRBJ1-2; 8 bases align to TRBD1. V shed 4 bases and J 2 bases; nucleotides not matched to a gene: 9. Germline loops: CDR1 GTSNPN, CDR2 SVGIG (reference sequence). This CDR3 has 15 residues. In nucleotides, the CDR3 is TGTGCCTGGACTTCAGGGGGCAGACTAAACTATGGCTACACCTTC. It encodes CAWTSGGRLNYGYTF.

This clone is medium-sized in the sample. V gene TRBV5-4 combines with J gene TRBJ2-7; the D is unclear. In germline, CDR1 is SGHNT, CDR2 YYREEE (reference sequence). Trimming took 1 base from V and 5 from J, leaving 13 bases between them. This CDR3 comprises 14 residues. As DNA, the CDR3 is TGTGCCAGCAGCTTGTGGCCCCAGGTAGACGAGCAGTACTTC. Protein: CASSLWPQVDEQYF.

The chain couples TRBV6-5 to TRBJ1-2; 7 bases are shared with TRBD1. Trimming removed 6 bases from V and 4 bases from J; junction bases left unmatched: 5. CDR1 is MNHEY and CDR2 is SVGAGI in the germline V gene. This CDR3 is built from 13 residues. CDR3 region: CASRQQGTYGYTF. The CDR3 DNA sequence: TGTGCCAGCAGACAACAGGGGACCTATGGCTACACCTTC.

The chain has TRBV7-9 and TRBJ2-1; maybe TRBD2 (6 bases). This CDR3 region has 14 residues. Trimming cost V 2 bases and J 8 bases, with 13 bases left between them. Germline V CDR1 and CDR2: SEHNR, FQNEAQ (reference sequence). Written as DNA, the CDR3 is TGTGCCAGCAGCTTATTAGCGGCCTCGGATGAGCAGTTCTTC. It specifies CASSLLAASDEQFF.

This chain uses TRBV4-2 with TRBJ2-3, with 14 positions matching TRBD2. The length of the CDR3 is 15 residues. V was clipped by 8 bases and J by 4 bases; unmatched bases: 5. CDR1 LGHNA and CDR2 YNFKEQ come from the germline V gene. CDR3 DNA: TGTGCCAGCGGACTAGCGGGGGGCGATGCAGATACGCAGTATTTT. Its translation: CASGLAGGDADTQYF.

This sequence joins TRBV4-2 and TRBJ2-1; no definite D call. V lost 4 bases to trimming and J lost 6 bases, with 4 bases between them. The germline V gene has CDR1 LGHNA and CDR2 YNFKEQ. The CDR3 contains 11 residues. As DNA, the CDR3 is TGTGCCAGCAGCCTTGGCAATGAGCAGTTCTTC. This sequence encodes CASSLGNEQFF.

This sequence joins TRBV5-3 and TRBJ1-3, with D unclear. TRBV5-3 is treated as an ORF (open reading frame) with a function not yet certain. V lost 8 bases and J lost 0, with 15 bases in between. This CDR3 spans 15 amino acids. CDR3 in DNA: TGTGCCAGCAGTCCCGGGCAGAGCTCTGGAAACACCATATATTTT. Its translation is CASSPGQSSGNTIYF.

The V gene is TRBV25-1, the J gene TRBJ2-1; the match to TRBD1 covers 10 bases. V dropped 6 bases and J dropped 6; count of bases not matched to a gene: 11. Germline CDR1 reads MGHDK; CDR2 reads SYGVNS. This CDR3 is built from 16 residues. The CDR3 loop is CASRTSGTGAPNEQFF. The DNA for the CDR3 is TGTGCCAGCAGGACGTCCGGGACAGGGGCCCCCAATGAGCAGTTCTTC.